This record concerns one T cell receptor (beta chain) sequence. Profiled with immunoSEQ multiplex PCR; TCRdb holds only in-frame clones, not every one. The sample lists around 130,000 clones, around 89% seen once, with around 30% in the top ten. V dropped 0 bases and J dropped 4; count of bases not matched to a gene: 8. Per germline, CDR1 MGHRA and CDR2 YSYEKL. The CDR3 has 18 residues. This specimen belongs to a study of blood T cell repertoires in COVID-19. As for the study in general: The origin of the acute and convalescent COVID-19 samples was the United States, Italy and Spain. PBMCs, B-cell-depleted T cells, or T cells provided the cDNA or gDNA that made up the material.

The sequenced material came from peripheral blood. The sequence was collected from a man aged 70 or older with active or convalescent COVID-19. This chain joins TRBV4-1 and TRBJ2-3; 12 bases match TRBD2. The DNA of the CDR3 is TGCGCCAGCAGCCAAGAGGGGCTAGCGGGAGGGCAATCAGATACGCAGTATTTT. It yields the protein CASSQEGLAGGQSDTQYF.